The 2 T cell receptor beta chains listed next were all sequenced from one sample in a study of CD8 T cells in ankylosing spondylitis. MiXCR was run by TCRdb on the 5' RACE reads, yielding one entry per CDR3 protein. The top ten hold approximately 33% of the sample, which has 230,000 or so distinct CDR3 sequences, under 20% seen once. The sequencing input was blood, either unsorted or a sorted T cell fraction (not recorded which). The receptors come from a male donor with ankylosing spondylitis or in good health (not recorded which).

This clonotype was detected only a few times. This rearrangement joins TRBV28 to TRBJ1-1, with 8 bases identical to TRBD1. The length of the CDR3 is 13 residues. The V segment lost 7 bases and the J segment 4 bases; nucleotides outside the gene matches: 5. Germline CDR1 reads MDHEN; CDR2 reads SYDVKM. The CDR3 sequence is CASTYTGGTEAFF. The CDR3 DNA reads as TGTGCCAGCACCTACACAGGGGGCACTGAAGCTTTCTTT.

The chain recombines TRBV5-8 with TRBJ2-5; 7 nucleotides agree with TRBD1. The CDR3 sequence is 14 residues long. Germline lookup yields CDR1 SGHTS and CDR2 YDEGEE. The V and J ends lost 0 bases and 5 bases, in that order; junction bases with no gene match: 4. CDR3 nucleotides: TGTGCCAGCAGCTTGGCGACAGGGATCGAGACCCAGTACTTC. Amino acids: CASSLATGIETQYF.